The 24 T cell receptor beta chains listed next were all sequenced from one sample in a study of Ad26.COV2.S vaccination and SARS-CoV-2 variants. Libraries were prepared by immunoSEQ multiplex PCR; TCRdb keeps only in-frame clonotypes and omits some of them. This table has 350,000 to 550,000 clones, 89% appearing once. Treatment here: some 19 received Ad26.COV2.S at low or high dose, single or two shots; several received placebo; per-sample allocation not given. It was on day 63 after the first vaccine or placebo injection that samples were taken. Material: peripheral blood, obtained in a trial of Ad26.COV2.S vaccine versus placebo. The receptors originated from a person between 18 and 59 years old who received the Ad26.COV2.S COVID-19 vaccine or a placebo.

The J gene is TRBJ1-3, the V gene TRBV19; D is ambiguous. The length of the CDR3 is 16 residues. From germline, CDR1 is LNHDA and CDR2 SQIVND (reference sequence). Trimming pared 2 bases from V and 0 bases from J, leaving 11 bases between. CDR3 DNA sequence: TGTGCCAGTAGTATAACGCTGGCCAGCTCTGGAAACACCATATATTTT. It encodes CASSITLASSGNTIYF.

This chain uses TRBV24-1 with TRBJ2-1; D possibly matches TRBD1 or TRBD2 (5 bases each). The CDR3 spans 16 residues. V shed 0 bases and J shed 6 bases, with 14 bases lying between them. CDR1 and CDR2 from the germline V gene are KGHDR and SFDVKD. CDR3 protein: CATSDLLGAGLNEQFF. The CDR3 nucleotides are TGTGCCACCAGTGATTTGTTAGGGGCGGGTCTCAATGAGCAGTTCTTC.

The chain joins TRBV28 to TRBJ2-3; D possibly corresponds to TRBD2 (5 bases). The V end lost 7 bases, the J end lost 0 bases, and 11 bases lay between the germline ends. The CDR3 is 14 amino acids. The germline CDR1 and CDR2 sequences are MDHEN and SYDVKM. In DNA, the CDR3 is TGTGCCAGCACTTGGGGAGATAGCACAGATACGCAGTATTTT. Its protein is CASTWGDSTDTQYF.

The chain uses TRBV5-5 and TRBJ2-1; D may be TRBD2 (5 bases). The germline gives CDR1 SGHKS, CDR2 YYEKEE (reference sequence). This CDR3 has 12 amino acids. V was trimmed by 2 bases and J by 12 bases, leaving 12 bases between them. The CDR3 loop reads CASSFASQVQFF. The CDR3 DNA reads TGTGCCAGCAGCTTTGCTAGCCAGGTGCAGTTCTTC.

This chain connects TRBV28 to TRBJ1-2; D might be TRBD1 (6 bases). Trimming cost V 1 base and J 7 bases, with 10 bases left between them. The germline V gene encodes CDR1 MDHEN and CDR2 SYDVKM. This CDR3 has 13 amino acids. In nucleotides, the CDR3 is TGTGCCAGCAGTTTATCGGGGGCGCCTGGCTACACCTTC. Translating it yields CASSLSGAPGYTF.

V usage is TRBV5-1 and J usage is TRBJ2-5; D unclear. The CDR3 totals 12 residues. V was shortened by 6 bases and J by 0 bases, with 6 bases between the two germline ends. The germline CDR1 and CDR2 sequences are SGHRS and YFSETQ. CDR3 region: CASNPNQETQYF. The CDR3 nucleotides read TGCGCCAGCAACCCGAACCAAGAGACCCAGTACTTC.

V is TRBV15 and J is TRBJ1-2; D possibly corresponds to TRBD1 (6 bases). There are 12 residues in the CDR3. Between the trimmed V and J ends, which lost 5 bases and 8 bases, there was a span of 12 bases. Germline-derived CDR1 and CDR2 are LNHNV and YYDKDF (reference sequence). DNA for the CDR3: TGTGCCACCAGCGGGGGGGCAGGAGGCTACACCTTC. Translated: CATSGGAGGYTF.

The rearrangement uses TRBV19 and TRBJ1-1, with 10 bases aligning to TRBD1. CDR3 length: 14 amino acids. V gave up 3 bases and J gave up 6 bases; unmatched junction bases: 4. Germline V lookup: CDR1 LNHDA, CDR2 SQIVND (reference sequence). As DNA, the CDR3 is TGTGCCAGTAGTATTGGGACAGGGGATCCTGAAGCTTTCTTT. As protein: CASSIGTGDPEAFF.

V gene TRBV28 combines with J gene TRBJ1-1; 7 bases map to TRBD1. There are 13 residues in the CDR3. The germline V gene encodes CDR1 MDHEN and CDR2 SYDVKM. V was pared by 8 bases and J by 11 bases, with 14 bases of the junction left unmatched. The CDR3: CASRQGGVSLAFF. The CDR3 DNA is TGTGCCAGCCGTCAGGGGGGGGTGAGTTTGGCTTTCTTT.

CDR3 in amino acids: CASTKGDRGQTQYF. The CDR3 DNA follows: TGTGCCAGCACCAAAGGGGACAGGGGACAGACCCAGTACTTC. The chain links TRBV7-9 to TRBJ2-5; 10 positions agree with TRBD1. Trimming cost V 7 bases and J 6 bases; bases outside gene matches: 8. Per germline, CDR1 SEHNR and CDR2 FQNEAQ (reference sequence). This CDR3 comprises 14 residues.

The chain links TRBV12-3 or TRBV12-4 to TRBJ2-6; D not certain. V was trimmed by 7 bases and J by 4 bases, leaving 2 bases between them. The CDR3 totals 11 residues. For the CDR3, the DNA is TGTGCCAGCAAGGGGGCCAACGTCCTGACTTTC. Protein sequence: CASKGANVLTF.

This rearrangement joins TRBV5-1 to TRBJ2-5; D not certain. Looked up from germline, CDR1 is SGHRS and CDR2 is YFSETQ. V was trimmed by 3 bases and J by 1 base, leaving 7 bases between them. This CDR3 is built from 13 residues. CDR3 protein: CASSSGFQETQYF. The CDR3 DNA reads as TGCGCCAGCAGCTCAGGATTCCAAGAGACCCAGTACTTC.

This clone has just a few counts. Within the sample, other DNA sequences also encode this same CDR3. The chain combines TRBV4-2 with TRBJ1-5; no firm D call. This CDR3 has 14 amino acids. Germline V gene data show CDR1 as LGHNA and CDR2 as YNFKEQ. Trimming cost V 1 base and J 4 bases, with 8 bases left between them. The CDR3 coding sequence is TGTGCCAGCAGCCAAGTATTGAGGAATCAGCCCCAGCATTTT. Its protein is CASSQVLRNQPQHF.

The genes are TRBV5-4 and TRBJ2-3; TRBD2 matches 7 bases. Germline CDR1 SGHNT, CDR2 YYREEE (reference sequence). The CDR3 runs to 17 residues. V was pared by 0 bases and J by 0 bases, with 7 bases of the junction left unmatched. The CDR3 reads CASSLEASGYSTDTQYF. CDR3 sequence (DNA): TGTGCCAGCAGCTTGGAGGCTAGCGGATATAGCACAGATACGCAGTATTTT.

This clone was seen a single time. This chain joins TRBV14 and TRBJ2-5; D possibly corresponds to TRBD2 (6 bases). The CDR3 sequence is 15 residues long. Germline V gene lookup returns CDR1 SGHDN and CDR2 FVKESK. V was clipped by 5 bases and J by 9 bases, with 22 bases between them. This CDR3 is CASSREGELARAQYF. CDR3 bases: TGTGCCAGCAGCAGGGAAGGGGAGCTAGCGCGGGCCCAGTACTTC.

In its sample, this clone was seen a few times. The chain recombines TRBV11-2 with TRBJ1-4; the D gene is possibly TRBD1 (5 bases). This CDR3 is 11 amino acids long. Germline loops: CDR1 SGHAT, CDR2 FQNNGV. With 4 bases removed from V and 8 bases from J, the gap between germline ends came to 5 bases. CDR3 coding DNA: TGTGCCAGCAGCTGGGGCGAAAAACTGTTTTTT. The encoded protein is CASSWGEKLFF.

V and J are TRBV19 and TRBJ1-5, with TRBD1 as a possible D gene (5 bases). CDR1 and CDR2 (germline): LNHDA, SQIVND (reference sequence). CDR3 length: 16 amino acids. V lost 10 bases and J 1 base, leaving 20 bases between the germline ends. In nucleotides, the CDR3 is TGTGCCACCCGGCGTGGAGGGGCGAGGAGCAATCAGCCCCAGCATTTT. Residues: CATRRGGARSNQPQHF.

The rearrangement uses TRBV7-3 and TRBJ2-7, with 11 bases lining up with TRBD2. The CDR3 totals 17 residues. Germline assignment: CDR1 SGHTA and CDR2 FQGTGA. This chain's CDR3 is CASSITAGLAESYEQYV. The DNA of the CDR3 is TGTGCCAGCAGCATAACCGCGGGACTAGCGGAATCCTACGAGCAGTACGTC.

The chain couples TRBV10-3 to TRBJ2-1; 8 nucleotides agree with TRBD2. Per germline, CDR1 ENHRY and CDR2 SYGVKD. V was pared by 0 bases and J by 10 bases, with 20 bases of the junction left unmatched. The CDR3 is 19 amino acids. CDR3 DNA: TGTGCCATCAGTGAGTCCCGTCGTGGCTCGGGACTAGTTGGGTGGGAGCAGTTCTTC. Protein sequence: CAISESRRGSGLVGWEQFF.

The chain carries TRBV9 and TRBJ2-2, with 7 bases matching TRBD2. Trimming at V came to 3 bases and at J to 3 bases, leaving 5 bases not matched to a gene. CDR3 length: 15 residues. CDR1 is SGDLS and CDR2 is YYNGEE in the germline V gene. This chain's CDR3 is CASSAQRGHTGELFF. The CDR3 nucleotides read TGTGCCAGCAGCGCACAGCGGGGCCACACCGGGGAGCTGTTTTTT.

As concerns this clone: Compared with germline, one end of the junction differs, possibly owing to a read error. This sample also contains other DNA sequences that code for the same CDR3. V and J are TRBV3-1 (or the pseudogene TRBV3-2) and TRBJ1-2; D is unresolved. CDR3 length: 17 amino acids. Germline lookup yields CDR1 LGHDT and CDR2 YNNKEL (reference sequence). The CDR3 nucleotides read TGTGCCAGTAGCCAAGAACCAACGACTTCTGCTAACTATGGCTACACCTTC. Translated, it gives CASSQEPTTSANYGYTF.

V and J are TRBV7-2 and TRBJ1-5; no reliable D call. Trimming took off 3 bases at V and 1 base at J, with 10 bases between the two ends. This CDR3 comprises 15 residues. Germline lookup yields CDR1 SGHTA and CDR2 FQGNSA. CDR3 protein: CASSLSALSNQPQHF. The CDR3 DNA reads as TGTGCCAGCAGCTTGAGCGCGCTCAGCAATCAGCCCCAGCATTTT.

This clone was found once. The chain couples TRBV5-4 to TRBJ1-2; perhaps TRBD1 as D (6 bases). V gave up 0 bases and J gave up 8 bases, with 11 bases separating them. The CDR3 covers 13 residues. Germline-derived CDR1 and CDR2 are SGHNT and YYREEE (reference sequence). The CDR3 DNA sequence: TGTGCCAGCAGCTTGGGACAGGATGGGGGCTACACCTTC. Protein: CASSLGQDGGYTF.

This rearrangement joins TRBV19 to TRBJ2-3, with D uncertain. The V end lost 4 bases, the J end lost 3 bases, and 2 bases lay between the germline ends. CDR3 length equals 11 residues. The germline V gene has CDR1 LNHDA and CDR2 SQIVND (reference sequence). CDR3 in DNA: TGTGCCAGTAGTACAACAGATACGCAGTATTTT. Amino acid sequence: CASSTTDTQYF. Drawing the rest from reference TRBV19 and TRBJ2-3, the complete variable domain is DGGITQSPKYLFRKEGQNVTLSCEQNLNHDAMYWYRQDPGQGLRLIYYSQIVNDFQKGDIAEGYSVSREKKESFPLTVTSAQKNPTAFYLCASSTTDTQYFGPGTRLTVL.